This T cell receptor (beta chain) is from a study of identical twins. As for this clonotype: Its antigen is currently unknown. One junction end disagrees with the germline gene, perhaps due to a read error.

CDR1 is SGHAT, CDR2 FQDESV, per germline (reference sequence). The CDR3 length is 17 residues. Overall study results and limits: Not following the same donors, the study drew its conclusions from cross-sectional statistical analysis. Abundant beta clonotypes from cord blood had fewer insertions, unlike memory repertoires, which showed none.

From the 5' RACE reads, TCRdb called clonotypes with MiXCR, one entry per CDR3 protein. Here the sample spans more than 1.5 million distinct CDR3 sequences, roughly 35% being singletons. The rearrangement joins TRBV11-1 to TRBJ2-1, with 10 bases matching TRBD2. This clonotype originated in a newborn girl in good health. The sample taken for sequencing was cord blood. The CDR3 reads CTSSLGGLASSYNEQFF. The CDR3 DNA sequence: TGTACCAGCAGCCTAGGGGGACTAGCGAGCTCCTACAATGAGCAGTTCTTC.